Each of the 31 T cell receptor beta chains below was sequenced from the same sample in a study of OX40 agonist ivuxolimab in advanced cancers. The repertoire was sequenced with immunoSEQ multiplex PCR; TCRdb's copy has only in-frame clones and lacks some. The sample records 65,000 to 95,000 clones, approximately 82% being singletons. Sequences were derived from CD4+ or CD8+ T cells sorted from blood, sampled in a trial of the OX40 agonist ivuxolimab. The receptor source for this set is an adult with an advanced solid tumor such as melanoma, head and neck, liver or kidney cancer.

This chain links TRBV5-6 with TRBJ1-6; a possible D gene is TRBD1 (6 bases). This CDR3 spans 17 amino acids. The V end was cut by 4 bases, the J end by 2 bases, with 16 bases between. CDR1 is SGHDT, CDR2 YYEEEE, per germline. As DNA, the CDR3 is TGTGCCAGCAGCCCGGGGGGGCCGGACCCCTATAATTCACCCCTCCACTTT. Translation: CASSPGGPDPYNSPLHF.

The chain has TRBV28 and TRBJ2-5; D is uncertain. Trimming stripped 8 bases from V and 1 base from J, with 11 bases between. Germline CDR1 and CDR2: MDHEN and SYDVKM. The CDR3 loop spans 13 amino acids. CDR3 in DNA: TGTGCCAGCGTCCCAGGTTCCCAAGAGACCCAGTACTTC. Residues: CASVPGSQETQYF. The variable domain in full, completed from reference TRBV28 and TRBJ2-5, reads DVKVTQSSRYLVKRTGEKVFLECVQDMDHENMFWYRQDPGLGLRLIYFSYDVKMKEKGDIPEGYSVSREKKERFSLILESASTNQTSMYLCASVPGSQETQYFGPGTRLLVL.

The rearrangement joins TRBV7-9 to TRBJ1-2; a possible D gene is TRBD1 (5 bases). Trimming cost V 3 bases and J 8 bases, with 16 bases left between them. This CDR3 contains 14 residues. CDR1 is SEHNR, CDR2 FQNEAQ, per germline (reference sequence). The CDR3 sequence: CASSFRDGRGGYTF. The DNA of the CDR3 is TGTGCCAGCAGCTTTAGGGACGGCCGAGGGGGCTACACCTTC.

The CDR3 DNA reads TGTGCCAGCAGTTTGGGGGGCCCCCAAAAGCGTAGAAATGGCTACACCTTC. Translating it yields CASSLGGPQKRRNGYTF. The chain has TRBV28 and TRBJ1-2, with a tentative D call TRBD1 (6 bases). CDR1 is MDHEN and CDR2 is SYDVKM in the germline V gene. With 3 bases removed from V and 6 bases from J, the gap between germline ends came to 23 bases. This CDR3 spans 17 amino acids.

This chain uses TRBV6-5 with TRBJ2-3; TRBD2 aligns across 9 bases. This CDR3 has 15 amino acids. Germline V gives CDR1 MNHEY, CDR2 SVGAGI. Unmatched junction bases numbered 4, after V lost 5 bases and J lost 1 base. CDR3 amino acids: CASSSSSGGTDTQYF. The CDR3 DNA follows: TGTGCCAGCAGTAGCTCTAGCGGGGGCACAGATACGCAGTATTTT.

The chain joins TRBV7-2 to TRBJ1-1; a possible D gene is TRBD1 (5 bases). Per the germline V gene, CDR1 is SGHTA and CDR2 is FQGNSA. The CDR3 spans 16 residues. Trimming pared 5 bases from V and 4 bases from J, leaving 20 bases between. CDR3 loop: CASSRQTGVISTEAFF. In nucleotides, the CDR3 is TGTGCCAGCAGCCGTCAGACGGGGGTAATTTCCACTGAAGCTTTCTTT.

This chain links TRBV6-5 with TRBJ2-7, with TRBD2 as a possible D gene (6 bases). CDR3 length: 15 residues. Trimming pared 5 bases from V and 2 bases from J, leaving 16 bases between. The germline gives CDR1 MNHEY, CDR2 SVGAGI. CDR3 amino acids: CASSVRREVTYEQYF. Here the CDR3 DNA reads TGTGCCAGCAGTGTAAGGAGGGAAGTTACCTACGAGCAGTACTTC.

The chain has TRBV19 and TRBJ2-7; TRBD1 might be the D (5 bases). Germline V gene lookup returns CDR1 LNHDA and CDR2 SQIVND (reference sequence). The CDR3 consists of 14 residues. The germline V and J ends were trimmed by 1 base and 0 bases, with 7 bases remaining between them. The CDR3 protein is CASSIGQSSYEQYF. In nucleotides, the CDR3 is TGTGCCAGTAGTATAGGACAGAGCTCCTACGAGCAGTACTTC.

The chain carries TRBV28 and TRBJ1-4, with D uncertain. Germline CDR1 is MDHEN and CDR2 is SYDVKM. This CDR3 is built from 13 residues. Trimming stripped 6 bases from V and 4 bases from J, with 9 bases between. CDR3 nucleotides: TGTGCCAGCAGCAGCCCACTTAATGAAAAACTGTTTTTT. Translated, it gives CASSSPLNEKLFF.

The rearrangement joins TRBV30 to TRBJ2-3; D gene ambiguous. The ends were cut back, 5 bases at V and 1 base at J, with 10 bases in the middle. The CDR3 sequence is 13 residues long. The germline V gene encodes CDR1 GTSNPN and CDR2 SVGIG (reference sequence). CDR3 nucleotides: TGTGCCTGGTTTAAGAGTCGCACAGATACGCAGTATTTT. Its protein is CAWFKSRTDTQYF.

The rearrangement links TRBV7-2 to TRBJ1-4; 9 nucleotides align to TRBD1. Per germline, CDR1 SGHTA and CDR2 FQGNSA. Losses at the gene ends were 0 bases for V and 0 bases for J; bases not matched to a gene: 11. The CDR3 spans 20 residues. CDR3 in amino acids: CASSLARRTGVPPTNEKLFF. For the CDR3, the DNA is TGTGCCAGCAGCTTAGCGCGGCGGACAGGGGTACCTCCAACTAATGAAAAACTGTTTTTT.

This chain connects TRBV18 to TRBJ2-5; 13 positions agree with TRBD2. With V trimmed by 5 bases and J by 5 bases, 2 bases remained unmatched. The CDR3 runs 14 residues. The germline V gene encodes CDR1 KGHSH and CDR2 LQKENI. The CDR3 sequence: CASSGLAGVETQYF. Written as DNA, the CDR3 is TGTGCCAGCTCAGGACTAGCGGGAGTGGAGACCCAGTACTTC.

This clone was observed a single time. This chain's CDR3 is CASSIGRARQIYGYTF. CDR3 in DNA: TGTGCCAGTAGTATAGGGAGGGCCAGACAGATCTATGGCTACACCTTC. The rearrangement uses TRBV19 and TRBJ1-2, with D possibly TRBD1 on 5 matching bases. The germline gives CDR1 LNHDA, CDR2 SQIVND (reference sequence). This CDR3 is 16 amino acids long. The V and J ends lost 1 base and 4 bases respectively, with 16 bases between them.

The genes are TRBV5-5 and TRBJ1-5, with D unresolved. The CDR3 extends over 15 amino acids. V gave up 2 bases and J gave up 3 bases, with 12 bases separating them. Looked up from germline, CDR1 is SGHKS and CDR2 is YYEKEE (reference sequence). CDR3 region: CASSLLPGNNQPQHF. The CDR3, as DNA: TGTGCCAGCAGCTTATTACCGGGAAACAATCAGCCCCAGCATTTT.

J is TRBJ1-2 and V is TRBV5-8; possibly TRBD1 for D (5 bases). The CDR3 is 13 residues long. The V end was cut by 2 bases, the J end by 4 bases, with 9 bases between. Germline lookup yields CDR1 SGHTS and CDR2 YDEGEE. The CDR3 DNA is TGTGCCAGCAGCTTCGACAGAGGCTATGGCTACACCTTC. It codes for CASSFDRGYGYTF.

This rearrangement joins TRBV6-4 to TRBJ2-1; TRBD2 matches at 9 bases. J was trimmed by 4 bases and V by 3 bases; bases with no gene match: 7. The CDR3 extends over 16 amino acids. Germline V gene lookup returns CDR1 MRHNA and CDR2 SNTAGT. The CDR3 bases are TGTGCCAGCAGTGATACCGGGACTAGCAGATACAATGAGCAGTTCTTC. It encodes CASSDTGTSRYNEQFF.

The rearrangement links TRBV9 to TRBJ1-1; 7 bases line up with TRBD1. V lost 3 bases, J lost 4 bases, and 6 bases stayed unmatched. Germline CDR1 reads SGDLS; CDR2 reads YYNGEE. The CDR3 totals 14 residues. CDR3 nucleotides: TGTGCCAGCAGCGCGACAGGGTTGACCACTGAAGCTTTCTTT. Protein sequence: CASSATGLTTEAFF.

This rearrangement joins TRBV29-1 to TRBJ1-1; TRBD1 matches 11 bases. The CDR3 has 15 amino acids. Trimming took 6 bases from V and 1 from J; bases not matched to a gene: 7. Germline values: CDR1 SQVTM, CDR2 ANQGSEA. Written as DNA, the CDR3 is TGCAGCGTCCACGGGACAGGGGGGGGGAACACTGAAGCTTTCTTT. The encoded protein is CSVHGTGGGNTEAFF.

The sample holds one count of this clone. The V and J genes are TRBV5-1 and TRBJ1-2; D is ambiguous. The CDR3 is made up of 14 amino acids. CDR1 SGHRS and CDR2 YFSETQ come from the germline V gene. The V gene lost 0 bases and the J gene lost 5 bases, with 11 bases spanning the gap. CDR3 protein: CASSLEDSRYGYTF. CDR3 nucleotides: TGCGCCAGCAGCTTGGAGGACTCCCGATATGGCTACACCTTC.

J is TRBJ1-2 and V is TRBV10-3; D not resolved. The CDR3 length is 13 residues. V gave up 2 bases and J gave up 5 bases, with 9 bases separating them. Per the germline V gene, CDR1 is ENHRY and CDR2 is SYGVKD. In nucleotides, the CDR3 is TGTGCCATCAGTGAGCCGACCGAATATGGCTACACCTTC. Its protein product is CAISEPTEYGYTF.

The chain uses TRBV2 and TRBJ1-4; D unclear. There are 12 residues in the CDR3. Germline CDR1 and CDR2: SNHLY and FYNNEI. The V end was cut by 2 bases, the J end by 7 bases, with 5 bases between. CDR3 sequence: CASSEMGEKLFF. DNA of the CDR3: TGTGCCAGCAGTGAAATGGGTGAAAAACTGTTTTTT.

This clone has only one observation. J is TRBJ2-1 and V is TRBV5-5, with TRBD1 matching 8 bases. This CDR3 is 15 amino acids long. V was pared by 4 bases and J by 4 bases, with 7 bases of the junction left unmatched. Germline lookup yields CDR1 SGHKS and CDR2 YYEKEE (reference sequence). The CDR3 here is CASSARTGIYNEQFF. CDR3 coding DNA: TGTGCCAGCAGCGCGCGGACAGGGATATACAATGAGCAGTTCTTC.

V gene TRBV5-1 combines with J gene TRBJ1-4; D is perhaps TRBD1 (5 bases). This CDR3 region has 15 residues. V lost 0 bases to trimming and J lost 5 bases, with 11 bases between them. Per germline, CDR1 SGHRS and CDR2 YFSETQ. The CDR3 DNA reads as TGCGCCAGCAGCTTGGTGCCAGGGTCGAATGAAAAACTGTTTTTT. This translates into CASSLVPGSNEKLFF.

V usage is TRBV18 and J usage is TRBJ1-5, with 11 bases matching TRBD1. Germline loops: CDR1 KGHSH, CDR2 LQKENI. The CDR3 is made up of 15 amino acids. The J segment lost 6 bases and the V segment lost 6 bases, leaving 7 bases of the junction unmatched. The CDR3 region has the DNA TGTGCCAGCTCTCTGGACAGGGGGCACGGTCAGCCCCAGCATTTT. It yields the protein CASSLDRGHGQPQHF.

This clone was observed a handful of times. The chain couples TRBV11-3 to TRBJ1-2; TRBD1 agrees at 8 bases. From germline, CDR1 is SGHNT and CDR2 YENEEA. This CDR3 region has 15 residues. The ends lost 3 bases at V and 8 bases at J; junction bases unmatched: 11. The CDR3 loop reads CASSLGARQGYGYTF. The CDR3 nucleotides are TGTGCCAGCAGCTTGGGGGCTAGACAGGGGTACGGCTACACCTTC.

This clone is a singleton in its sample. This sequence joins TRBV11-2 and TRBJ2-7; D remains ambiguous. Trimming left V 1 base short and J 0 bases short, with 7 bases between. Looked up from germline, CDR1 is SGHAT and CDR2 is FQNNGV. The CDR3 extends over 14 amino acids. The CDR3 coding sequence is TGTGCCAGCAGCTTAGCGGCCGTCTCCTACGAGCAGTACTTC. Its translation: CASSLAAVSYEQYF. Variable domain in full (rest from reference TRBV11-2 and TRBJ2-7): EAGVAQSPRYKIIEKRQSVAFWCNPISGHATLYWYQQILGQGPKLLIQFQNNGVVDDSQLPKDRFSAERLKGVDSTLKIQPAKLEDSAVYLCASSLAAVSYEQYFGPGTRLTVT.

Many counts were recorded for this clone. The chain links TRBV7-2 to TRBJ1-2, with 7 bases that match TRBD1. Germline V gives CDR1 SGHTA, CDR2 FQGNSA. V lost 5 bases, J lost 0 bases, and 3 bases stayed unmatched. CDR3 length: 14 residues. The CDR3 reads CASSQDRANYGYTF. CDR3 coding DNA: TGTGCCAGCAGCCAAGACAGGGCTAACTATGGCTACACCTTC.

This clone was recorded once. The chain uses TRBV11-2 and TRBJ2-1, with TRBD2 as a possible D gene (6 bases). CDR1 SGHAT and CDR2 FQNNGV come from the germline V gene. This CDR3 spans 14 amino acids. V lost 0 bases to trimming and J lost 9 bases, with 12 bases between them. CDR3 DNA sequence: TGTGCCAGCAGCTTAGATCTTCGGAGGGGTGAGCAGTTCTTC. This sequence encodes CASSLDLRRGEQFF.

The gene calls are TRBV19 and TRBJ2-2; D is unresolved. Trimming took off 2 bases at V and 5 bases at J, with 15 bases between the two ends. CDR1 is LNHDA and CDR2 is SQIVND in the germline V gene (reference sequence). The CDR3 loop spans 16 amino acids. CDR3: CASSILAARMTGELFF. CDR3 nucleotide sequence: TGTGCCAGTAGTATATTGGCAGCGAGAATGACCGGGGAGCTGTTTTTT.

The DNA of the CDR3 is TGTGCCAGCAGTCACAGCCCTTCTAGGTACGAGCAGTACTTC. Amino acid sequence: CASSHSPSRYEQYF. The V and J genes are TRBV6-6 and TRBJ2-7; D gene ambiguous. Germline-derived CDR1 and CDR2 are MNHNY and SVGAGI (reference sequence). The CDR3 is made up of 14 amino acids. V lost 5 bases and J 4 bases, leaving 15 bases between the germline ends.

The chain recombines TRBV5-1 with TRBJ1-1; D uncertain. Trimming took off 4 bases at V and 4 bases at J, with 17 bases between the two ends. Germline CDR1 and CDR2: SGHRS and YFSETQ. CDR3 length: 15 amino acids. CDR3 bases: TGCGCCAGCAGCCCTCAAACCATGGGGAGCACTGAAGCTTTCTTT. Translated: CASSPQTMGSTEAFF.